Listed here is a single T cell receptor (beta chain). V was pared by 6 bases and J by 4 bases, with 15 bases between. The CDR3 runs to 14 residues. Germline V CDR1 and CDR2: SGHTA, FQGNSA. This sample was taken from a study of blood T cell repertoires in COVID-19. Sequencing used immunoSEQ multiplex PCR; TCRdb keeps in-frame clones, though not all of them. This table has 300,000 or so clones, 89% appearing once. The receptor's source is a woman between 45 and 60 years old who had been exposed to COVID-19. V gene TRBV7-2 combines with J gene TRBJ1-2; TRBD1 is a possible D gene (6 bases). Sequencing used PBMCs or T cells enriched from blood (not recorded which). The CDR3 loop reads CASRPGGATYGYTF. CDR3 in DNA: TGTGCCAGCAGACCCGGGGGGGCGACCTATGGCTACACCTTC.